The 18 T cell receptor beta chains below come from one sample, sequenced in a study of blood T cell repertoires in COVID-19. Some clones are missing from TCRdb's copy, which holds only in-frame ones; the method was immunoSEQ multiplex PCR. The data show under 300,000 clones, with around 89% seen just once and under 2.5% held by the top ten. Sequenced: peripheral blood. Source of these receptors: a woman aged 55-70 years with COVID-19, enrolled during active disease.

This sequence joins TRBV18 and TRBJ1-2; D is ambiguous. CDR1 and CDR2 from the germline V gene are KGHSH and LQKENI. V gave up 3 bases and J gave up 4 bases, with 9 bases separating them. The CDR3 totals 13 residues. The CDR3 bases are TGTGCCAGCTCACCCACGGGTACCTATGGCTACACCTTC. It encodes CASSPTGTYGYTF. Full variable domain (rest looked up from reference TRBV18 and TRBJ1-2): NAGVMQNPRHLVRRRGQEARLRCSPMKGHSHVYWYRQLPEEGLKFMVYLQKENIIDESGMPKERFSAEFPKEGPSILRIQQVVRGDSAAYFCASSPTGTYGYTFGSGTRLTVV.

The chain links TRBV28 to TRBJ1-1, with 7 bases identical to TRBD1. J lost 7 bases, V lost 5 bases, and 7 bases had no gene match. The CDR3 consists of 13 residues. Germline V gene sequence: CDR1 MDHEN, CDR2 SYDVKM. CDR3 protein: CASSPPRTGEAFF. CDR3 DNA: TGTGCCAGCAGTCCACCGAGGACAGGTGAAGCTTTCTTT.

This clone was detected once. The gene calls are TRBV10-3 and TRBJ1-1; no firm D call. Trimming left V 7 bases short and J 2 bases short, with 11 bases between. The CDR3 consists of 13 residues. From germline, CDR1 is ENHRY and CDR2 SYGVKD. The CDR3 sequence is CAIKGSGNTEAFF. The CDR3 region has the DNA TGTGCCATCAAAGGGAGCGGTAACACTGAAGCTTTCTTT.

The CDR3 loop reads CASSPRGGAGYTF. CDR3 coding DNA: TGTGCCAGCTCACCCCGCGGGGGAGCTGGCTACACCTTC. This sequence joins TRBV18 and TRBJ1-2; a weak D match, TRBD1 (5 bases). The CDR3 is 13 amino acids. Germline CDR1 KGHSH, CDR2 LQKENI. With 3 bases removed from V and 7 bases from J, the gap between germline ends came to 12 bases.

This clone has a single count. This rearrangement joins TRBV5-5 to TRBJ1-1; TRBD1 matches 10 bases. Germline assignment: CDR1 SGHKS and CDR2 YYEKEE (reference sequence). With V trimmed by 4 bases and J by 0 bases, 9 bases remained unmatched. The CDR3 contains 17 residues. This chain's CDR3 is CASSRGQGGNMNTEAFF. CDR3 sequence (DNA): TGTGCCAGCAGCAGAGGACAGGGGGGAAATATGAACACTGAAGCTTTCTTT.

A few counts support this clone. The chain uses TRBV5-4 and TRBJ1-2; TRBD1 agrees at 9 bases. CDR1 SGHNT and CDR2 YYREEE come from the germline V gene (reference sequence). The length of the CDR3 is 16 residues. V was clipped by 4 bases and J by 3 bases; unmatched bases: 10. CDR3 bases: TGTGCCAGCAGCGTTCCCACAGGGGGCGCGGACTATGGCTACACCTTC. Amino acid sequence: CASSVPTGGADYGYTF.

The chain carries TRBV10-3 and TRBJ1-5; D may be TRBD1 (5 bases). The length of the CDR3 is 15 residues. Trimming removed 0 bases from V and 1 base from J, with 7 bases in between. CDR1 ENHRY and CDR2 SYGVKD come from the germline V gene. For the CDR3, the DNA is TGTGCCATCAGTGAGTCCAAGGGGAGCAATCAGCCCCAGCATTTT. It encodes CAISESKGSNQPQHF.

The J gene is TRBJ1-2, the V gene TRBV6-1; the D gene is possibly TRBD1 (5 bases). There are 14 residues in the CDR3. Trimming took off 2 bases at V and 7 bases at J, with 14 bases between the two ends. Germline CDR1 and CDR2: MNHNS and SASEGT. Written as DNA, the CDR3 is TGTGCCAGCAGTGAAATTGGGCAGGGAAGTGGCTACACCTTC. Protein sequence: CASSEIGQGSGYTF.

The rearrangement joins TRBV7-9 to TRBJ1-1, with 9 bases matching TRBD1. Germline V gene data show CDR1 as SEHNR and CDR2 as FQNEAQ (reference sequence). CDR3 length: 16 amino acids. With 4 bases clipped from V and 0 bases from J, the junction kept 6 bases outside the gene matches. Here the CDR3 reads CASSSPTGGLNTEAFF. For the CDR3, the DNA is TGTGCCAGCAGCTCCCCGACAGGGGGGTTGAACACTGAAGCTTTCTTT.

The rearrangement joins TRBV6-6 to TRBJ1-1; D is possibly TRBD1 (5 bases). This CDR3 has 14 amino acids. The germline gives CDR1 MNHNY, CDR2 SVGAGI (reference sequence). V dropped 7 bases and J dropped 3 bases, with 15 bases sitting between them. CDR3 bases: TGTGCCAGCACCTCAGGGCGGCTGTACACTGAAGCTTTCTTT. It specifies CASTSGRLYTEAFF.

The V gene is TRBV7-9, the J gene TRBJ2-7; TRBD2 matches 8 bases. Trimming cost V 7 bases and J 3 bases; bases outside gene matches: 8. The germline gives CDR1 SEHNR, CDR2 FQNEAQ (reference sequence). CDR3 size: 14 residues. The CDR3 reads CASIAGGPHYEQYF. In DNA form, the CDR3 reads TGTGCCAGCATCGCGGGGGGACCCCACTACGAGCAGTACTTC.

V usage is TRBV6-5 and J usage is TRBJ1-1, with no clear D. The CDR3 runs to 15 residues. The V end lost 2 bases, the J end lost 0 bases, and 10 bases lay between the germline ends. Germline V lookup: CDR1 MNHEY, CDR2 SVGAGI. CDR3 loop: CASSYEVNMNTEAFF. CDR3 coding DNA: TGTGCCAGCAGTTACGAGGTAAACATGAACACTGAAGCTTTCTTT.

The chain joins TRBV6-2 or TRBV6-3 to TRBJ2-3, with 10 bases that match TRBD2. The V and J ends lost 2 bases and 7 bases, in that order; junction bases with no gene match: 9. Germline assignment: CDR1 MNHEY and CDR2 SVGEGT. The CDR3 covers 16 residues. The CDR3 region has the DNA TGTGCCAGCAGTTACAGTTTAGCGGGGGGCCGAAATACGCAGTATTTT. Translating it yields CASSYSLAGGRNTQYF.

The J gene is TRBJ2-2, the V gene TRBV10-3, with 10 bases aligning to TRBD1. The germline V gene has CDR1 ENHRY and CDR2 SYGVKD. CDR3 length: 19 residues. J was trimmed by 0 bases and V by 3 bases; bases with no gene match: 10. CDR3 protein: CAISEAGTGDLANTGELFF. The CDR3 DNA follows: TGTGCCATCAGTGAAGCCGGGACAGGGGACTTAGCGAACACCGGGGAGCTGTTTTTT.

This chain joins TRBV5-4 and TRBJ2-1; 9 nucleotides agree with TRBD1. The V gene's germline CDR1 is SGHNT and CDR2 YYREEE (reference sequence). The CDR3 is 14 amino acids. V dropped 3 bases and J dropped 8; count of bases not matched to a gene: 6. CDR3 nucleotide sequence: TGTGCCAGCAGCTACCGGGACAGGGAACATGAGCAGTTCTTC. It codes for CASSYRDREHEQFF. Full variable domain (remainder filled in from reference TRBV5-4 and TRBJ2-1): ETGVTQSPTHLIKTRGQQVTLRCSSQSGHNTVSWYQQALGQGPQFIFQYYREEENGRGNFPPRFSGLQFPNYSSELNVNALELDDSALYLCASSYRDREHEQFFGPGTRLTVL.

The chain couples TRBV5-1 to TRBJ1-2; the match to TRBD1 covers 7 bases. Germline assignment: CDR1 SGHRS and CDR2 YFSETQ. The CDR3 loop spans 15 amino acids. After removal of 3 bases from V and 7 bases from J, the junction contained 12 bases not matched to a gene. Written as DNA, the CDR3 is TGCGCCAGCAGCTCCCCGGGGACAGTGAGGGGTGGCTACACCTTC. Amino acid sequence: CASSSPGTVRGGYTF. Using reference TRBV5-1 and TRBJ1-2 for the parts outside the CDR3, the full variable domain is KAGVTQTPRYLIKTRGQQVTLSCSPISGHRSVSWYQQTPGQGLQFLFEYFSETQRNKGNFPGRFSGRQFSNSRSEMNVSTLELGDSALYLCASSSPGTVRGGYTFGSGTRLTVV.

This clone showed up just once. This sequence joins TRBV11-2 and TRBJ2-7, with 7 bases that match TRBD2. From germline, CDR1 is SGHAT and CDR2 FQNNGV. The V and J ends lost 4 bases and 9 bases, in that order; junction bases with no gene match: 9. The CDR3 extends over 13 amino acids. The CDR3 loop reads CASSSLREWGQYF. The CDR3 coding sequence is TGTGCCAGCAGCTCACTGCGGGAGTGGGGGCAGTACTTC.

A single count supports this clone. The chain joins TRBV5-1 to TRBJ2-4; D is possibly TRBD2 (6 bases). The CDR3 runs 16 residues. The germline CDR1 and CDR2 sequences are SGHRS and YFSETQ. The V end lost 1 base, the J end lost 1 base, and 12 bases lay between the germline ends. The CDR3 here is CASSLRLEAAKNIQYF. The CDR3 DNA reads TGCGCCAGCAGCTTGAGACTAGAGGCGGCCAAAAACATTCAGTACTTC. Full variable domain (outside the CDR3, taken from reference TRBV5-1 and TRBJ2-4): KAGVTQTPRYLIKTRGQQVTLSCSPISGHRSVSWYQQTPGQGLQFLFEYFSETQRNKGNFPGRFSGRQFSNSRSEMNVSTLELGDSALYLCASSLRLEAAKNIQYFGAGTRLSVL.